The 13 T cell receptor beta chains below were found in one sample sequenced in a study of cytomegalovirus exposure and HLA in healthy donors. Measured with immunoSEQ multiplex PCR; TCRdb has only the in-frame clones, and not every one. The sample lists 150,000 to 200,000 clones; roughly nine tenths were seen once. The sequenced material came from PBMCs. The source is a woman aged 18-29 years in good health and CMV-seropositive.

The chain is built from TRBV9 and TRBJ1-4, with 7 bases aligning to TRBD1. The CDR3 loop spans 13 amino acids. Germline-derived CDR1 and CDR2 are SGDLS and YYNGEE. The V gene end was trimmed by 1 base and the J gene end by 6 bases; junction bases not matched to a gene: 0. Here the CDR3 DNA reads TGTGCCAGCAGCGTACAGGGGGATGAAAAACTGTTTTTT. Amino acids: CASSVQGDEKLFF.

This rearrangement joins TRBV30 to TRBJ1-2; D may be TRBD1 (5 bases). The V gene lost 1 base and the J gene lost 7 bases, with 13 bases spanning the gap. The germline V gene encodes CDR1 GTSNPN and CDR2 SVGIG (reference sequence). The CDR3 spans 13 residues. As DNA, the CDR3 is TGTGCCTGGAGTGCAGGAAGGGGAGGTGGCTACACCTTC. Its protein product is CAWSAGRGGGYTF.

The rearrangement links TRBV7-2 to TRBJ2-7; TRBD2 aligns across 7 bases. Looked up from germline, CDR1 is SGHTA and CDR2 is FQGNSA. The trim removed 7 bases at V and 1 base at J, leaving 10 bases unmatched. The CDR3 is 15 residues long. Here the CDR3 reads CASIPATSASYEQYF. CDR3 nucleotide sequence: TGTGCCAGCATCCCAGCCACTAGCGCGTCCTACGAGCAGTACTTC.

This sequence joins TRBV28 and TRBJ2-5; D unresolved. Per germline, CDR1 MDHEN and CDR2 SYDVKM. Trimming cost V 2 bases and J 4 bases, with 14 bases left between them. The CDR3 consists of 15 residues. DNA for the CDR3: TGTGCCAGCAGTTTAACCCCGAGCCCTCGAGAGACCCAGTACTTC. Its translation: CASSLTPSPRETQYF.

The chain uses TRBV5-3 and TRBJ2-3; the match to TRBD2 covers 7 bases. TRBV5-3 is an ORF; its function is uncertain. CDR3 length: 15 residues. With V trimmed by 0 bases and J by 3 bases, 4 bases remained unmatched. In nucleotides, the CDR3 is TGTGCCAGAAGCTTGGTCCAGGGAGGGACAGATACGCAGTATTTT. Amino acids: CARSLVQGGTDTQYF.

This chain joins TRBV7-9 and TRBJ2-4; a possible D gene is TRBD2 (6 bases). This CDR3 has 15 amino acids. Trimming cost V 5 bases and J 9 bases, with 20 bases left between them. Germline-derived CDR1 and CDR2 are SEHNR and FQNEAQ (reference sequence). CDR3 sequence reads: CASSPGTFSGSIQYF. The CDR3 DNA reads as TGTGCCAGCAGCCCCGGGACTTTTTCTGGGAGCATTCAGTACTTC.

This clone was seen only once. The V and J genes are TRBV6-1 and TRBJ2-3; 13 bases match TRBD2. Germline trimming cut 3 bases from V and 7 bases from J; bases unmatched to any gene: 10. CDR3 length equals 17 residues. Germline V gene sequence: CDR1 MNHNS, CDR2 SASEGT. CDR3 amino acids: CASSDLGLAGEPHTQYF. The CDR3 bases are TGTGCCAGCAGTGATTTAGGACTAGCGGGGGAGCCCCATACGCAGTATTTT.

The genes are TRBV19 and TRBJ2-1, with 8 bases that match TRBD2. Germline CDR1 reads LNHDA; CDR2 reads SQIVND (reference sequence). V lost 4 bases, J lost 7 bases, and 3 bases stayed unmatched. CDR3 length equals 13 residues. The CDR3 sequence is CASSSGGRNEQFF. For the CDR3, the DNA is TGTGCCAGTAGTAGCGGGGGGAGGAATGAGCAGTTCTTC.

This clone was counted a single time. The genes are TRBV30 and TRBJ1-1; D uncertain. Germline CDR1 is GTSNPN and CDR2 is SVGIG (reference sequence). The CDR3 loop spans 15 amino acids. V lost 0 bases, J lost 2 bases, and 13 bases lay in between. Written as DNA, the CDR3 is TGTGCCTGGAGTGTACCTCGGGGAGGCAACACTGAAGCTTTCTTT. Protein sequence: CAWSVPRGGNTEAFF.

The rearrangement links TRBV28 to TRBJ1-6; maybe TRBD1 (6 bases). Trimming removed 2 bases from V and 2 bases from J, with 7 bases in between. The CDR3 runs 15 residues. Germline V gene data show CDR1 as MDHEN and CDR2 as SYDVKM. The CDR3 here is CASSLRQAYNSPLHF. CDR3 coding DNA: TGTGCCAGCAGTTTAAGACAGGCCTATAATTCACCCCTCCACTTT.

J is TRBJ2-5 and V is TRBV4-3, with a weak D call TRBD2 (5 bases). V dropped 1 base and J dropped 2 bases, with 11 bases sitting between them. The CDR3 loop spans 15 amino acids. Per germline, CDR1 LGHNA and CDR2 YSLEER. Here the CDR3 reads CASSQAPGLQETQYF. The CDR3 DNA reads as TGCGCCAGCAGCCAAGCCCCCGGACTTCAAGAGACCCAGTACTTC.

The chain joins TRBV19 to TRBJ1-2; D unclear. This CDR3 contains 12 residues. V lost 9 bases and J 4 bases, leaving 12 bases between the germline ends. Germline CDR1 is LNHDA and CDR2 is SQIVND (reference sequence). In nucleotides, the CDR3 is TGTGCCAGCCCGGCCAGGCCCTATGGCTACACCTTC. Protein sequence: CASPARPYGYTF.

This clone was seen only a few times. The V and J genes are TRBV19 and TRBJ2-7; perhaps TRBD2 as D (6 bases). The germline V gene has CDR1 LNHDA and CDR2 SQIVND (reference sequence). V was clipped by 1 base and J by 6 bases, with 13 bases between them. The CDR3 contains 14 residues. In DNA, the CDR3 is TGTGCCAGTAGTATAGGGGACTCACAAACCGAGCAGTACTTC. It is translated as CASSIGDSQTEQYF.